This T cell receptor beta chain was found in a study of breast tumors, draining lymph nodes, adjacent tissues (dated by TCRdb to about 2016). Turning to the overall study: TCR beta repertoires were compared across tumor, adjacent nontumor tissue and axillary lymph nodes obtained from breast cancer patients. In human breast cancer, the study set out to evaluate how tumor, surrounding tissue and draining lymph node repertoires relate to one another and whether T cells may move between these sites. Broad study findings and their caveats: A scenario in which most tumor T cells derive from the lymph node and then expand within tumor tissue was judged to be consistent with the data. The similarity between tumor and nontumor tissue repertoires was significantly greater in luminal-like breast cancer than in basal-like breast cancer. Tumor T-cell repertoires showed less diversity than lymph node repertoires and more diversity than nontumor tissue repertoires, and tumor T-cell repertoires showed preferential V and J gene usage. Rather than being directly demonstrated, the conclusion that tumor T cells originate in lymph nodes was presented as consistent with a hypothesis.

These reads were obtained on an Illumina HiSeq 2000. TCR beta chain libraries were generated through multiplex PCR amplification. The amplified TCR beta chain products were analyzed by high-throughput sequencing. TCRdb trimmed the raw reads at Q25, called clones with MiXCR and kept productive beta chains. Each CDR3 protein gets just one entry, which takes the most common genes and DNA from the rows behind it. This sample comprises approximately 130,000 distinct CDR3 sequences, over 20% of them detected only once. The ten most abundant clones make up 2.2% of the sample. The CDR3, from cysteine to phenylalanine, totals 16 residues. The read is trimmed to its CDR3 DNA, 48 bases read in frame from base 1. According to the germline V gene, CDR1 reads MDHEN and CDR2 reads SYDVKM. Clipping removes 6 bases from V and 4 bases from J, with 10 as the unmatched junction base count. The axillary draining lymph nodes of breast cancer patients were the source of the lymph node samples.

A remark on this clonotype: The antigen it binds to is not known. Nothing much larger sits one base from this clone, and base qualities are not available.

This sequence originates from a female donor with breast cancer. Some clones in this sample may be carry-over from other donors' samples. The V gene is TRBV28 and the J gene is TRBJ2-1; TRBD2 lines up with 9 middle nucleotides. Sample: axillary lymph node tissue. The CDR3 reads CASSRRAGGSYNEQFF. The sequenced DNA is TGTGCCAGCAGCCGGAGGGCGGGAGGGTCTTACAATGAGCAGTTCTTC.